This is a list of T cell receptor beta chains from one sample in a study of blood T cell repertoires in COVID-19. Only in-frame clones appear in the TCRdb table, and some are missing; sequencing was by immunoSEQ multiplex PCR. Of about 240,000 clones listed, more than 85% were seen once; the top ten hold around 4%. The sample taken for sequencing was PBMCs or T cells enriched from blood (not recorded which). The origin of the receptors is a woman aged 30 to 39 who had recovered from COVID-19. The CDR3 runs from the conserved cysteine through the conserved F or W. Fields, in order: clone size, V gene, J gene, CDR3 protein. Not every row has a clone size; where given, it reads once, few, many or a size class.

clone size: once
V gene: TRBV7-6
J gene: TRBJ1-4
CDR3 protein: CASRRRNEKLFF

clone size: -
V gene: TRBV6-2/TRBV6-3
J gene: TRBJ1-5
CDR3 protein: CASSYSHSNQPQHF

clone size: once
V gene: TRBV6-1
J gene: TRBJ1-6
CDR3 protein: CASSELRGLPLHF

clone size: few
V gene: TRBV28
J gene: TRBJ2-3
CDR3 protein: CASRKTSGNTQYF

clone size: -
V gene: TRBV7-3
J gene: TRBJ2-1
CDR3 protein: CASSSDRGSGNEQFF

clone size: -
V gene: TRBV6-6
J gene: TRBJ2-5
CDR3 protein: CASRAGVLETQYF

clone size: -
V gene: TRBV10-3
J gene: TRBJ2-1
CDR3 protein: CAISSGQGNEQFF

clone size: -
V gene: TRBV6-2/TRBV6-3
J gene: TRBJ1-1
CDR3 protein: CASSYRQGNTEAFF

clone size: -
V gene: TRBV6-5
J gene: TRBJ2-1
CDR3 protein: CASRGSLGAAQFF

clone size: -
V gene: TRBV2
J gene: TRBJ2-7
CDR3 protein: CASSGGGSYEQYF

clone size: -
V gene: TRBV6-5
J gene: TRBJ2-7
CDR3 protein: CASSKVGSNYEQYF

clone size: -
V gene: TRBV30
J gene: TRBJ1-4
CDR3 protein: CAWASGTGVEKLFF

clone size: once
V gene: TRBV5-1
J gene: TRBJ2-3
CDR3 protein: CASSLRPGLAGAGESTDTQYF

clone size: -
V gene: TRBV6-6
J gene: TRBJ1-1
CDR3 protein: CASRSQGTKTEAFF

clone size: -
V gene: TRBV27
J gene: TRBJ2-3
CDR3 protein: CASSLGPPLGLAGGPSDTQYF

clone size: -
V gene: TRBV19
J gene: TRBJ1-1
CDR3 protein: CASMSFMNTEAFF

clone size: -
V gene: TRBV4-2
J gene: TRBJ2-2
CDR3 protein: CASSQPGQGSNTGELFF

clone size: -
V gene: TRBV18
J gene: TRBJ1-5
CDR3 protein: CASSPRPDSATNQPQHF

clone size: -
V gene: TRBV3-1/TRBV3-2
J gene: TRBJ1-2
CDR3 protein: CASSHSSGTGGYGDYGYTF

clone size: -
V gene: TRBV30
J gene: TRBJ1-5
CDR3 protein: CAWSVLSNQPQHF

clone size: -
V gene: TRBV6-5
J gene: TRBJ2-1
CDR3 protein: CAHGSGHYNEQFF

clone size: -
V gene: TRBV27
J gene: TRBJ2-5
CDR3 protein: CASSLAVSKETQYF

clone size: -
V gene: TRBV7-9
J gene: TRBJ1-2
CDR3 protein: CASSLEYPVNYGYTF

clone size: -
V gene: TRBV4-2
J gene: TRBJ1-5
CDR3 protein: CASSQGDNNQPQHF

clone size: -
V gene: TRBV6-5
J gene: TRBJ2-1
CDR3 protein: CASSYWRELKNEQFF

clone size: -
V gene: TRBV27
J gene: TRBJ1-2
CDR3 protein: CASSHTGGSNYGYTF

clone size: -
V gene: TRBV28
J gene: TRBJ2-1
CDR3 protein: CASSLSGSYNEQFF

clone size: -
V gene: TRBV27
J gene: TRBJ1-2
CDR3 protein: CASSLSTVSRRGSGYTF

clone size: -
V gene: TRBV27
J gene: TRBJ2-7
CDR3 protein: CASSSGGYGGEQYF

clone size: few
V gene: TRBV7-3
J gene: TRBJ1-1
CDR3 protein: CASSLMGPGTEAFF

clone size: -
V gene: TRBV5-1
J gene: TRBJ2-7
CDR3 protein: CASSLRPSGDEQYF

clone size: many
V gene: TRBV5-5
J gene: TRBJ1-4
CDR3 protein: CASSLDVNEKLFF

clone size: few
V gene: TRBV7-9
J gene: TRBJ2-1
CDR3 protein: CASSLGESSYNEQFF

clone size: once
V gene: TRBV5-1
J gene: TRBJ1-3
CDR3 protein: CASSLRLGRSSGNTIYF

clone size: -
V gene: TRBV30
J gene: TRBJ1-1
CDR3 protein: CAWSVADTEAFF

clone size: -
V gene: TRBV5-4
J gene: TRBJ2-5
CDR3 protein: CASSLDGGLNKETQYF

clone size: -
V gene: TRBV30
J gene: TRBJ2-1
CDR3 protein: CAWSMDRQYNEQFF

clone size: -
V gene: TRBV7-2
J gene: TRBJ1-2
CDR3 protein: CASSPKTGALFDGYTF

clone size: -
V gene: TRBV19
J gene: TRBJ1-6
CDR3 protein: CASSTGQGRHSPLHF

clone size: -
V gene: TRBV5-1
J gene: TRBJ1-1
CDR3 protein: CASSGTGGGTEAFF

clone size: -
V gene: TRBV7-9
J gene: TRBJ1-1
CDR3 protein: CASSLVGGMNTEAFF

clone size: once
V gene: TRBV7-9
J gene: TRBJ2-7
CDR3 protein: CASSLNAMYEQYF

clone size: -
V gene: TRBV5-6
J gene: TRBJ1-2
CDR3 protein: CASSLLNRRLYGYTF

clone size: -
V gene: TRBV28
J gene: TRBJ2-7
CDR3 protein: CASSYGGSASYEQYF

clone size: -
V gene: TRBV11-2
J gene: TRBJ2-3
CDR3 protein: CASSLLAGLTDTQYF

clone size: -
V gene: TRBV12-3/TRBV12-4
J gene: TRBJ1-2
CDR3 protein: CASSPLSGYTF

clone size: -
V gene: TRBV7-2
J gene: TRBJ2-6
CDR3 protein: CASSWRTATSGANVLTF

clone size: -
V gene: TRBV27
J gene: TRBJ2-7
CDR3 protein: CASSLDSYEQYF

clone size: -
V gene: TRBV4-2
J gene: TRBJ1-3
CDR3 protein: CASSQDWAFGNTIYF

clone size: -
V gene: TRBV9
J gene: TRBJ2-7
CDR3 protein: CASSVRDFSICYEQYF

clone size: -
V gene: TRBV11-2
J gene: TRBJ1-3
CDR3 protein: CASSLVPRRSGNTIYF